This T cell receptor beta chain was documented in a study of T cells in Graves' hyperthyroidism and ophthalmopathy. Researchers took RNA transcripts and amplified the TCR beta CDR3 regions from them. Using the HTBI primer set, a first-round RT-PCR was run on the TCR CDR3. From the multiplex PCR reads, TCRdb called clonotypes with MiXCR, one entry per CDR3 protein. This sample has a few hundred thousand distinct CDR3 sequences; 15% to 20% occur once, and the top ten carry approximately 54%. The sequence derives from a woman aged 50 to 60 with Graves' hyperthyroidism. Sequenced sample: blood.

CDR3 in amino acids: CASSPRDRTGNTIYF. CDR3 coding DNA: TGCGCCAGCAGCCCAAGGGACAGGACCGGAAACACCATATATTTT. The chain carries TRBV4-1 and TRBJ1-3, with 8 bases identical to TRBD1. In germline, CDR1 is MGHRA, CDR2 YSYEKL. Trimming cost V 4 bases and J 4 bases; bases outside gene matches: 6. The CDR3 has 15 amino acids.